The next 5 T cell receptor beta chains were all read from a single sample in a study of T-cell reconstitution after alpha-beta-depleted transplantation in children listed by TCRdb under 2016. The library was made by PCR. The run used an Illumina HiSeq 2500. TCR library preparation used molecular barcoding, with unique molecular identifiers applied to normalize quantification of the TCRbeta repertoire. TCRdb applied fastp at Q25 and MiXCR to the public reads, then kept only in-frame beta chains. Records with the same CDR3 protein are collapsed into one entry carrying the most frequent genes and DNA. The sample includes over 550,000 distinct CDR3 sequences, with roughly a tenth observed a single time. The top ten hold 3.5% to 5% of the sample. The input for sequencing was PBMCs from the stem cell graft donor, taken from the stem cell graft. The receptors shown here come from a human donor who donated a stem cell graft to a child with acute myeloid leukemia.

The J gene is TRBJ2-1, the V gene TRBV5-1; 13 nucleotides agree with TRBD2. CDR3 length equals 14 residues. Germline CDR1 SGHRS, CDR2 YFSETQ. Trimming at V came to 4 bases and at J to 9 bases, leaving 4 bases not matched to a gene. CDR3 residues: CASSGLAGAGEQFF. CDR3 nucleotide sequence: TGCGCCAGCAGCGGACTAGCGGGAGCGGGTGAGCAGTTCTTC.

This clonotype was seen a few times. The rearrangement uses TRBV10-3 and TRBJ2-1; 8 bases are shared with TRBD2. V lost 7 bases, J lost 5 bases, and 10 bases stayed unmatched. The CDR3 runs 15 residues. In germline, CDR1 is ENHRY, CDR2 SYGVKD. The CDR3 nucleotides read TGTGCCATCACCGAAACGGGAGGGGGGAACAATGAGCAGTTCTTC. Translation: CAITETGGGNNEQFF.

The chain links TRBV11-2 to TRBJ1-6; D is undetermined. Germline V gene data show CDR1 as SGHAT and CDR2 as FQNNGV. The ends were cut back, 3 bases at V and 0 bases at J, with 15 bases in the middle. This CDR3 comprises 18 residues. CDR3 coding DNA: TGTGCCAGCAGCTTCACGGGCCCGGTTTCCTCCTATAATTCACCCCTCCACTTT. This codes for CASSFTGPVSSYNSPLHF. The full variable domain, with the rest looked up from reference TRBV11-2 and TRBJ1-6, is EAGVAQSPRYKIIEKRQSVAFWCNPISGHATLYWYQQILGQGPKLLIQFQNNGVVDDSQLPKDRFSAERLKGVDSTLKIQPAKLEDSAVYLCASSFTGPVSSYNSPLHFGNGTRLTVT.

This clonotype was observed a handful of times. The CDR3 nucleotides read TGTGCCAGCACCTCCCCCAGGGGGAACCCAGATACGCAGTATTTT. Residues: CASTSPRGNPDTQYF. The V gene is TRBV28, the J gene TRBJ2-3; 7 positions agree with TRBD1. Germline trimming cut 7 bases from V and 4 bases from J; bases unmatched to any gene: 11. The CDR3 covers 15 residues. The germline CDR1 and CDR2 sequences are MDHEN and SYDVKM.

The genes are TRBV6-1 and TRBJ1-3; D is unclear. The CDR3 consists of 14 residues. Trimming cost V 8 bases and J 0 bases, with 11 bases left between them. Germline loops: CDR1 MNHNS, CDR2 SASEGT. CDR3 bases: TGTGCCAGCTTGCAGTCGGGCTCTGGAAACACCATATATTTT. It codes for CASLQSGSGNTIYF.